Described below is a single T cell receptor (beta chain) sequence and its context. This specimen comes from a study of cytomegalovirus exposure and HLA in healthy donors. The donors (healthy individuals) were bone marrow donors. 60 Vbeta and 13 Jbeta primers were used in PCR. Produced via immunoSEQ multiplex PCR; TCRdb's table is partial and in-frame only. The sample records around 160,000 clones, approximately 80% being singletons. J lost 0 bases, V lost 6 bases, and 1 base had no gene match. Germline V gene sequence: CDR1 SNHLY, CDR2 FYNNEI. The CDR3 is 14 residues long. Material for sequencing was PBMCs. The chain couples TRBV2 to TRBJ1-4; 7 nucleotides agree with TRBD1. This TCR derives from a woman in her 40s in good health and CMV-seropositive. CDR3 region: CASRQGSTNEKLFF. The CDR3 DNA is TGTGCCAGCAGACAGGGGTCAACTAATGAAAAACTGTTTTTT.